These T cell receptor beta chains were read from a single sample in a study of T-cell memory formation after mild COVID-19. MiXCR, applied by TCRdb to the 5' RACE reads, yields one record per CDR3 protein. The sample holds around 320,000 distinct CDR3 sequences, 13% to 15% seen once. Sequenced: PBMCs or a T cell subset sorted from them (not recorded which). These receptors came from a man younger than 30 who had mild COVID-19 (a few samples of this study predate the infection). Cell type and time point are not known. The CDR3 runs from the conserved cysteine through the conserved F or W. The order of the fields is J gene, D gene, V gene, clone size, CDR3 protein, CDR3 DNA. A D gene is named only where the DNA matches it firmly. Clone size is given for some rows only: seen once, a few or many times, or a class if the clone is expanded.

TRBJ1-4 | NA | TRBV11-2 | few | CASSLEGEKLFF | TGTGCCAGCAGCTTGGAGGGTGAAAAACTGTTTTTT
TRBJ1-1 | NA | TRBV6-1 | NA | CASSEAQKNTEAFF | TGTGCCAGCAGTGAAGCCCAGAAGAACACTGAAGCTTTCTTT
TRBJ1-6 | NA | TRBV3-1 | few | CASSLGQSGGSPLHF | TGTGCCAGCAGCCTTGGACAGTCCGGGGGATCACCCCTCCACTTT
TRBJ1-5 | NA | TRBV20-1 | few | CSARKPGLNQPQHF | TGCAGTGCTAGAAAACCGGGCCTCAATCAGCCCCAGCATTTT
TRBJ2-5 | NA | TRBV20-1 | NA | CSARDRLGRETQYF | TGCAGTGCTAGAGATCGGTTGGGCCGCGAGACCCAGTACTTC
TRBJ1-1 | NA | TRBV4-1 | NA | CASTANGEGSGTEAFF | TGCGCCAGCACCGCGAACGGGGAGGGTTCGGGCACTGAAGCTTTCTTT
TRBJ1-1 | NA | TRBV15 | few | CATSIDPGNTEAFF | TGTGCCACCAGCATAGACCCGGGGAACACTGAAGCTTTCTTT
TRBJ2-1 | NA | TRBV5-1 | NA | CASSSEGTQYNEQFF | TGCGCCAGCAGCTCCGAAGGGACACAATACAATGAGCAGTTCTTC
TRBJ2-3 | TRBD1 | TRBV20-1 | NA | CSAYGQGKDTQYF | TGCAGTGCTTATGGACAGGGGAAAGATACGCAGTATTTT
TRBJ1-1 | TRBD1 | TRBV2 | NA | CALSKGANTEAFF | TGTGCCCTATCTAAGGGGGCGAACACTGAAGCTTTCTTT
TRBJ2-2 | NA | TRBV11-2 | few | CASSFPARVGANTGELFF | TGTGCCAGCAGCTTCCCGGCCCGCGTTGGGGCGAACACCGGGGAGCTGTTTTTT
TRBJ1-4 | NA | TRBV7-9 | NA | CASSAAGEKLFF | TGTGCCAGCAGCGCCGCGGGTGAAAAACTGTTTTTT
TRBJ2-7 | NA | TRBV5-1 | NA | CASSLATGISYEQYF | TGCGCCAGCAGCTTGGCCACGGGAATCTCCTACGAGCAGTACTTC
TRBJ2-5 | NA | TRBV7-2 | NA | CASSPRDPRDETQYF | TGTGCCAGCAGCCCCCGGGACCCTCGGGATGAGACCCAGTACTTC
TRBJ1-1 | NA | TRBV20-1 | few | CSARPLGQYRFF | TGCAGTGCTAGACCCCTAGGGCAGTACCGTTTCTTT
TRBJ2-7 | NA | TRBV20-1 | few | CSATDRRTTYEQYF | TGCAGTGCTACAGACAGGAGGACTACCTACGAGCAGTACTTC
TRBJ2-1 | NA | TRBV12-3/TRBV12-4 | many | CASKVFGASSYNEQFF | TGTGCCAGCAAGGTGTTCGGAGCCAGCTCCTACAATGAGCAGTTCTTC
TRBJ1-5 | NA | TRBV4-1 | many | CASSYQGGRDQPQHF | TGCGCCAGCAGCTATCAAGGAGGGAGGGATCAGCCCCAGCATTTT
TRBJ1-2 | TRBD1 | TRBV10-3 | NA | CAIRGQINYGYTF | TGTGCCATCAGGGGACAGATTAACTATGGCTACACCTTC
TRBJ2-1 | TRBD1 | TRBV7-2 | few | CASSADRVRFDEQFF | TGTGCCAGCAGCGCGGACAGGGTGCGGTTCGATGAGCAGTTCTTC
TRBJ2-3 | NA | TRBV20-1 | NA | CSASRNTQYF | TGCAGTGCCTCAAGAAATACGCAGTATTTT
TRBJ2-7 | NA | TRBV12-3/TRBV12-4 | NA | CASSLNPETGYEQYF | TGTGCCAGCAGTTTAAACCCCGAGACAGGCTACGAGCAGTACTTC
TRBJ2-5 | NA | TRBV2 | NA | CASSGQTQSQTQYF | TGTGCCAGCAGTGGCCAGACTCAGTCCCAGACCCAGTACTTC
TRBJ2-7 | NA | TRBV12-3/TRBV12-4 | NA | CASSERWGREQYF | TGTGCCAGCAGTGAGAGGTGGGGGAGGGAGCAGTACTTC
TRBJ2-5 | NA | TRBV9 | few | CASSATGGSLGETQYF | TGTGCCAGCAGCGCCACGGGCGGTAGTTTGGGAGAGACCCAGTACTTC
TRBJ2-7 | NA | TRBV5-1 | NA | CASSSGFPGYEQYF | TGCGCCAGCAGCTCAGGATTCCCGGGCTACGAGCAGTACTTC
TRBJ2-7 | NA | TRBV6-2/TRBV6-3 | NA | CASNLGEQYF | TGTGCCAGCAACCTCGGCGAGCAGTACTTC
TRBJ1-5 | NA | TRBV20-1 | NA | CSASMNRGNQPQHF | TGCAGTGCTAGTATGAACAGGGGCAATCAGCCCCAGCATTTT
TRBJ1-1 | NA | TRBV7-9 | many | CASSLRGGDTEAFF | TGTGCCAGCAGCCTCAGGGGAGGGGACACTGAAGCTTTCTTT
TRBJ2-7 | NA | TRBV3-1 | NA | CASSTGLRITYEQYF | TGTGCCAGCAGCACGGGACTGAGAATAACCTACGAGCAGTACTTC
TRBJ2-3 | TRBD2 | TRBV4-1 | many | CASSQEVTSGAGDTQYF | TGCGCCAGCAGCCAAGAGGTGACTAGCGGGGCCGGGGATACGCAGTATTTT
TRBJ2-7 | NA | TRBV20-1 | NA | CSARRQASYEQYF | TGCAGTGCTAGAAGACAGGCGTCCTACGAGCAGTACTTC